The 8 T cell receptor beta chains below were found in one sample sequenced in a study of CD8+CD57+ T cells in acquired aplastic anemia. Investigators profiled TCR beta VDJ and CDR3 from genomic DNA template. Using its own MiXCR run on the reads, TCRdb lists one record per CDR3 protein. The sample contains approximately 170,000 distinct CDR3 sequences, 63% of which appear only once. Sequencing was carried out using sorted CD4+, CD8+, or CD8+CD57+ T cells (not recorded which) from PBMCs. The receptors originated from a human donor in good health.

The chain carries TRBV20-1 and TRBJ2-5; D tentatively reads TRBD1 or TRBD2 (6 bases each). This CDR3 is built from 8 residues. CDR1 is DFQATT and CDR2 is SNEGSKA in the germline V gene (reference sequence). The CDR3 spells CRRGDQYF. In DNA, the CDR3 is TGCAGGAGGGGGGACCAGTACTTC.

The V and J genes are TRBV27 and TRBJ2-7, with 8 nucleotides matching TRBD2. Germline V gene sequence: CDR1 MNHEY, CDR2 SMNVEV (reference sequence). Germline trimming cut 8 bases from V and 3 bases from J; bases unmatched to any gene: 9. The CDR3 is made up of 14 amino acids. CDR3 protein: CASAMASGYYEQYF. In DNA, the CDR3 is TGTGCCAGCGCCATGGCTAGCGGGTACTACGAGCAGTACTTC.

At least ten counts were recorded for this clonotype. Here the CDR3 DNA reads TGCGCCAGCAGCTCCGGACTAGCGGGAGGGTACAATGAGCAGTTCTTC. This gives the protein CASSSGLAGGYNEQFF. The chain links TRBV4-1 to TRBJ2-1, with TRBD2 matching 15 bases. After removal of 5 bases from V and 4 bases from J, the junction contained 3 bases not matched to a gene. CDR1 is MGHRA, CDR2 YSYEKL, per germline. This CDR3 has 16 amino acids.

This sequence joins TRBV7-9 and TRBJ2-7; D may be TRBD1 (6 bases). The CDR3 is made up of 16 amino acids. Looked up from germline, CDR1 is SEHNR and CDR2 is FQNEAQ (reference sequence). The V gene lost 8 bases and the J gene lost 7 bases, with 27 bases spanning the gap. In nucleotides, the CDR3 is TGTGCCAGCCAGCTTCAAACAGGGTTTGGTGGTAATGAGCAGTACTTC. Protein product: CASQLQTGFGGNEQYF.

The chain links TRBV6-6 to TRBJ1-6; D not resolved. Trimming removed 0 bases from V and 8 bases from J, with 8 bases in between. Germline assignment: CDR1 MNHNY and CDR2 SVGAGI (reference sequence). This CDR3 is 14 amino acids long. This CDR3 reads CASSYSIWDSPLHF. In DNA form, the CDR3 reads TGTGCCAGCAGTTACTCGATTTGGGATTCACCCCTCCACTTT.

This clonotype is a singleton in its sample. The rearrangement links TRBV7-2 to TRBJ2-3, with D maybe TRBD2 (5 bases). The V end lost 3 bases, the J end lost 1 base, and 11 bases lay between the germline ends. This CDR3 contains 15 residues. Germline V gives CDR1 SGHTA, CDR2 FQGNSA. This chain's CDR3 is CASSLDLAGTDTQYF. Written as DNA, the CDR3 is TGTGCCAGCAGCTTGGACCTAGCAGGCACAGATACGCAGTATTTT.

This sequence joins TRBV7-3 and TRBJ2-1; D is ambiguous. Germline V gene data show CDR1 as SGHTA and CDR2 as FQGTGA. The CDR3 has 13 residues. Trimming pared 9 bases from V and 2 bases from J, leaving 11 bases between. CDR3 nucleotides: TGTGCCAGTACCCAATATCCCTACAATGAGCAGTTCTTC. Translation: CASTQYPYNEQFF.

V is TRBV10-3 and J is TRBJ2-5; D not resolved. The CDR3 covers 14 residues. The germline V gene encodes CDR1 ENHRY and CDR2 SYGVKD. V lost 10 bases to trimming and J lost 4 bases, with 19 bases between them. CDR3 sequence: CASVSTSRTETQYF. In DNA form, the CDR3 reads TGTGCCAGCGTAAGCACCAGTAGGACAGAGACCCAGTACTTC.